The rows below give T cell receptor beta chains drawn from one sample of a study of identical twins. MiXCR was run by TCRdb on the 5' RACE reads, yielding one entry per CDR3 protein. The repertoire has about 250,000 distinct CDR3 sequences, about 7.5% of them found once; the top ten carry more than 5%. The data were also submitted as part of a second study, on yellow fever vaccine responses in identical twins.

Sequencing input: CD8+ T cells sorted from blood. The receptors stem from a woman between 18 and 29 years old in good health. Both conserved end residues are part of each CDR3. Each record gives: J gene, clone size, V gene, D gene, CDR3 DNA, CDR3 protein. A D gene is named only where the DNA matches it firmly. Only part of the rows carry a size: once, few, many, or a class if the clone is expanded.

j_gene: TRBJ2-7
abundance: NA
v_gene: TRBV2
d_gene: TRBD1
CDR3nt: TGTGCCAGTACCGGGACAGACTCCTACGAGCAGTACTTC
CDR3aa: CASTGTDSYEQYF

j_gene: TRBJ1-2
abundance: many
v_gene: TRBV29-1
d_gene: NA
CDR3nt: TGCAGCGTTGACGGGGGGGTCCGCTATGGCTACACCTTC
CDR3aa: CSVDGGVRYGYTF

j_gene: TRBJ1-6
abundance: NA
v_gene: TRBV7-6
d_gene: TRBD1
CDR3nt: TGTGCCAGCAGCTTAGGACAGGGGGTACCCCTCCACTTT
CDR3aa: CASSLGQGVPLHF

j_gene: TRBJ2-7
abundance: many
v_gene: TRBV28
d_gene: TRBD1
CDR3nt: TGTGCCAGCAGTTTAACAGGGGAAGTCTACGAGCAGTACTTC
CDR3aa: CASSLTGEVYEQYF

j_gene: TRBJ2-2
abundance: many
v_gene: TRBV5-1
d_gene: NA
CDR3nt: TGCGCCAGCAGCTTGGGTCTAGTCTACGCCGACACCGGGGAGCTGTTTTTT
CDR3aa: CASSLGLVYADTGELFF

j_gene: TRBJ2-1
abundance: many
v_gene: TRBV2
d_gene: NA
CDR3nt: TGTGCCAGCACGGTGCGCGAGCAGTTCTTC
CDR3aa: CASTVREQFF

j_gene: TRBJ2-7
abundance: few
v_gene: TRBV25-1
d_gene: NA
CDR3nt: TGTGCCAGCAGTGAGTTTGGCCGTTCCTACGAGCAGTACTTC
CDR3aa: CASSEFGRSYEQYF

j_gene: TRBJ1-1
abundance: NA
v_gene: TRBV29-1
d_gene: TRBD1
CDR3nt: TGCAGCGTCGCAGGGGGCGAGCACACTGAAGCTTTCTTT
CDR3aa: CSVAGGEHTEAFF

j_gene: TRBJ2-3
abundance: many
v_gene: TRBV13
d_gene: NA
CDR3nt: TGTGCCAGCAGCTTAACCGACACCACAGATACGCAGTATTTT
CDR3aa: CASSLTDTTDTQYF

j_gene: TRBJ2-3
abundance: NA
v_gene: TRBV7-2
d_gene: NA
CDR3nt: TGTGCCAGCAGCTTACAGCGAGCGACCCGCACAGATACGCAGTATTTT
CDR3aa: CASSLQRATRTDTQYF

j_gene: TRBJ2-5
abundance: few
v_gene: TRBV27
d_gene: NA
CDR3nt: TGTGCCAGCAGTCCGCTTTGGGGGCCTGAGCAGGAGACCCAGTACTTC
CDR3aa: CASSPLWGPEQETQYF

j_gene: TRBJ2-5
abundance: NA
v_gene: TRBV6-1
d_gene: TRBD1
CDR3nt: TGTGCCAGCAGTGAAGAGCAGGGGGAGTGGGAGACCCAGTACTTC
CDR3aa: CASSEEQGEWETQYF

j_gene: TRBJ2-1
abundance: many
v_gene: TRBV7-9
d_gene: TRBD2
CDR3nt: TGTGCCAGCTCCGGGACTAGCGGTTACAATGAGCAGTTCTTC
CDR3aa: CASSGTSGYNEQFF

j_gene: TRBJ2-2
abundance: few
v_gene: TRBV18
d_gene: NA
CDR3nt: TGTGCCAGCTCACCAGAGAGAACCGGGGAGCTGTTTTTT
CDR3aa: CASSPERTGELFF

j_gene: TRBJ2-7
abundance: few
v_gene: TRBV9
d_gene: NA
CDR3nt: TGTGCCAGCAGCCCATCGGGGCCCTCCTACGAGCAGTACTTC
CDR3aa: CASSPSGPSYEQYF

j_gene: TRBJ2-3
abundance: many
v_gene: TRBV5-6
d_gene: TRBD2
CDR3nt: TGTGCCAGCAGCGTCCGACTAGCGGACAGCACAGATACGCAGTATTTT
CDR3aa: CASSVRLADSTDTQYF

j_gene: TRBJ2-7
abundance: NA
v_gene: TRBV5-1
d_gene: NA
CDR3nt: TGCGCCAGCAGCTCCGGCCTACCCGGCCCACCTTACGAGCAGTACTTC
CDR3aa: CASSSGLPGPPYEQYF

j_gene: TRBJ1-2
abundance: few
v_gene: TRBV12-3/TRBV12-4
d_gene: NA
CDR3nt: TGTGCCAGCAGCCTTTCATGGACAGCTGCTAACTATGGCTACACCTTC
CDR3aa: CASSLSWTAANYGYTF

j_gene: TRBJ1-2
abundance: many
v_gene: TRBV25-1
d_gene: TRBD1
CDR3nt: TGTGCCAGCAGTGCAAAAGACAGGGGGCTCTTCTATGGCTACACCTTC
CDR3aa: CASSAKDRGLFYGYTF

j_gene: TRBJ1-5
abundance: few
v_gene: TRBV2
d_gene: NA
CDR3nt: TGTGCCAGCAGGGGTTCCGAGACAAATAGCAATCAGCCCCAGCATTTT
CDR3aa: CASRGSETNSNQPQHF

j_gene: TRBJ2-2
abundance: few
v_gene: TRBV5-6
d_gene: NA
CDR3nt: TGTGCCAGCTTGGGTTTGGGCCCGGGCACCGGGGAGCTGTTTTTT
CDR3aa: CASLGLGPGTGELFF

j_gene: TRBJ2-2
abundance: few
v_gene: TRBV20-1
d_gene: NA
CDR3nt: TGCAGTGCTACCGCCGAGCACACCGGGGAGCTGTTTTTT
CDR3aa: CSATAEHTGELFF

j_gene: TRBJ1-4
abundance: few
v_gene: TRBV6-9
d_gene: NA
CDR3nt: TGTGCCAGCAGGATCCGGGGCAATTGGGGTGGACCCGCGCTCGAAAAACTGTTTTTT
CDR3aa: CASRIRGNWGGPALEKLFF

j_gene: TRBJ1-4
abundance: NA
v_gene: TRBV2
d_gene: NA
CDR3nt: TGTGCCAGCAGTGGAGCCCAGGGCCTCCTTGAAAAACTGTTTTTT
CDR3aa: CASSGAQGLLEKLFF

j_gene: TRBJ2-3
abundance: many
v_gene: TRBV11-2
d_gene: NA
CDR3nt: TGTGCCAGCAGCTTAGGTGCGGCAGATACGCAGTATTTT
CDR3aa: CASSLGAADTQYF

j_gene: TRBJ1-2
abundance: many
v_gene: TRBV5-1
d_gene: NA
CDR3nt: TGCGCCAGCAGCTTGGCCGTCGCAGGGGCCGGCTATGGCTACACCTTC
CDR3aa: CASSLAVAGAGYGYTF

j_gene: TRBJ2-5
abundance: NA
v_gene: TRBV20-1
d_gene: TRBD2
CDR3nt: TGCAGTGCTAGTGTCGGACTAGCGGGGGAAGAGACCCAGTACTTC
CDR3aa: CSASVGLAGEETQYF

j_gene: TRBJ2-4
abundance: many
v_gene: TRBV20-1
d_gene: NA
CDR3nt: TGCAGTGCTAGAGATTTGCGGGGTGGACGCCTAGCCAAAAACATTCAGTACTTC
CDR3aa: CSARDLRGGRLAKNIQYF

j_gene: TRBJ2-1
abundance: NA
v_gene: TRBV2
d_gene: NA
CDR3nt: TGTGCCAGCAGTGATTCCGGGCCCTCCTACAATGAGCAGTTCTTC
CDR3aa: CASSDSGPSYNEQFF

j_gene: TRBJ2-2
abundance: many
v_gene: TRBV5-6
d_gene: NA
CDR3nt: TGTGCCAGCAGCTTGGATCCCGGGGAGCTGTTTTTT
CDR3aa: CASSLDPGELFF

j_gene: TRBJ1-2
abundance: many
v_gene: TRBV6-1
d_gene: TRBD1
CDR3nt: TGTGCCAGCAGTCAGACAGGGGGCGACGGCTACACCTTC
CDR3aa: CASSQTGGDGYTF

j_gene: TRBJ2-3
abundance: NA
v_gene: TRBV3-1
d_gene: TRBD2
CDR3nt: TGTGCCAGCACCAAAGATAGTCCGCGGGAGGGAATATCCACAGATACGCAGTATTTT
CDR3aa: CASTKDSPREGISTDTQYF

j_gene: TRBJ1-2
abundance: many
v_gene: TRBV5-1
d_gene: TRBD1
CDR3nt: TGCGCCAGCAGCAACGGGACAGGGGGCAGCTATGGCTACACCTTC
CDR3aa: CASSNGTGGSYGYTF

j_gene: TRBJ2-3
abundance: NA
v_gene: TRBV6-1
d_gene: TRBD2
CDR3nt: TGTGCCAGCAGTCTTACTAGCGGGAGACCTCTTGCAGATACGCAGTATTTT
CDR3aa: CASSLTSGRPLADTQYF

j_gene: TRBJ2-2
abundance: few
v_gene: TRBV6-1
d_gene: TRBD2
CDR3nt: TGTGCCAGCAAATTAGCGGGGCTCACCGGGGAGCTGTTTTTT
CDR3aa: CASKLAGLTGELFF

j_gene: TRBJ1-6
abundance: few
v_gene: TRBV28
d_gene: NA
CDR3nt: TGTGCCAGCAATACGCTGAACGGCGGTTCACCCCTCCACTTT
CDR3aa: CASNTLNGGSPLHF

j_gene: TRBJ2-2
abundance: few
v_gene: TRBV28
d_gene: TRBD2
CDR3nt: TGTGCCAGCTATCCAACTGGGACTAGCGGGTCGAACACCGGGGAGCTGTTTTTT
CDR3aa: CASYPTGTSGSNTGELFF

j_gene: TRBJ2-7
abundance: NA
v_gene: TRBV12-3/TRBV12-4
d_gene: TRBD1
CDR3nt: TGTGCCAGCAGTTCCGAAAACAGGGGTTCCTACGAGCAGTACTTC
CDR3aa: CASSSENRGSYEQYF

j_gene: TRBJ2-7
abundance: few
v_gene: TRBV28
d_gene: TRBD1
CDR3nt: TGTGCCAGCAGCACCACCGGGACAGGGGACGGGGAGCAGTACTTC
CDR3aa: CASSTTGTGDGEQYF

j_gene: TRBJ2-1
abundance: many
v_gene: TRBV12-3/TRBV12-4
d_gene: NA
CDR3nt: TGTGCCAGCAGCCATGGGACCCTCTACAATGAGCAGTTCTTC
CDR3aa: CASSHGTLYNEQFF

j_gene: TRBJ2-1
abundance: many
v_gene: TRBV15
d_gene: NA
CDR3nt: TGTGCCACCAGCAGGTTATCGTCGGCCTACAATGAGCAGTTCTTC
CDR3aa: CATSRLSSAYNEQFF

j_gene: TRBJ2-7
abundance: few
v_gene: TRBV2
d_gene: NA
CDR3nt: TGTGCCAGCCGGGACACACTCTCCTACGAGCAGTACTTC
CDR3aa: CASRDTLSYEQYF

j_gene: TRBJ2-1
abundance: NA
v_gene: TRBV27
d_gene: NA
CDR3nt: TGTGCCAGCAGTTCCAGGGGGGACCTTACCAATGAGCAGTTCTTC
CDR3aa: CASSSRGDLTNEQFF